The 29 T cell receptor beta chains below all came from one sample that was sequenced in a study of T cell responses to AZD1222 COVID-19 vaccine. TCRdb's table, derived via immunoSEQ multiplex PCR, lists solely in-frame clones and lacks some. The sample contains around 120,000 clones, roughly 84% of which appear only once. This sample comprised peripheral blood, obtained on day 0 of AZD1222 vaccination. The source of these receptors is an adult in good health.

The chain carries TRBV18 and TRBJ2-2; no clear D. Looked up from germline, CDR1 is KGHSH and CDR2 is LQKENI. Trimming removed 1 base from V and 2 bases from J, with 8 bases in between. The CDR3 loop spans 15 amino acids. The CDR3: CASSPRAVNTGELFF. For the CDR3, the DNA is TGTGCCAGCTCACCACGGGCAGTCAACACCGGGGAGCTGTTTTTT. Using reference TRBV18 and TRBJ2-2 for the parts outside the CDR3, the full variable domain is NAGVMQNPRHLVRRRGQEARLRCSPMKGHSHVYWYRQLPEEGLKFMVYLQKENIIDESGMPKERFSAEFPKEGPSILRIQQVVRGDSAAYFCASSPRAVNTGELFFGEGSRLTVL.

The chain uses TRBV7-9 and TRBJ2-7; the match to TRBD1 covers 9 bases. Germline V CDR1 and CDR2: SEHNR, FQNEAQ (reference sequence). With V trimmed by 5 bases and J by 4 bases, 18 bases remained unmatched. The CDR3 runs 18 residues. CDR3 DNA sequence: TGTGCCAGCAGCCCGTCGTCTCCGGGACAGGGAATAAAATACGAGCAGTACTTC. This encodes CASSPSSPGQGIKYEQYF.

The V call is TRBV7-9, the J call TRBJ1-1; 7 nucleotides align to TRBD1. There are 17 residues in the CDR3. Per the germline V gene, CDR1 is SEHNR and CDR2 is FQNEAQ (reference sequence). Germline trimming cut 2 bases from V and 4 bases from J; bases unmatched to any gene: 13. CDR3 loop: CASSLYPTGQGGTEAFF. DNA of the CDR3: TGTGCCAGCAGCTTATACCCCACGGGGCAGGGGGGCACTGAAGCTTTCTTT.

Written as DNA, the CDR3 is TGTGCCAGCAGTGAAGCCCCAAATCCAACTAATGAAAAACTGTTTTTT. This codes for CASSEAPNPTNEKLFF. The chain employs TRBV2 and TRBJ1-4; D is ambiguous. Germline values: CDR1 SNHLY, CDR2 FYNNEI. The CDR3 consists of 16 residues. V lost 0 bases and J 0 bases, leaving 8 bases between the germline ends.

This chain connects TRBV29-1 to TRBJ1-1, with TRBD1 matching 10 bases. The CDR3 is 19 amino acids. V was clipped by 1 base and J by 0 bases; unmatched bases: 14. From germline, CDR1 is SQVTM and CDR2 ANQGSEA. The CDR3 region is CSVEGMTGGVWRMNTEAFF. CDR3 coding DNA: TGCAGCGTTGAAGGGATGACAGGGGGCGTGTGGAGAATGAACACTGAAGCTTTCTTT.

The chain links TRBV10-2 to TRBJ2-3; perhaps TRBD1 as D (6 bases). CDR3 size: 14 residues. The V end lost 6 bases, the J end lost 0 bases, and 10 bases lay between the germline ends. Germline values: CDR1 WSHSY, CDR2 SAAADI. DNA for the CDR3: TGCGCCAGCAGACAGGGAACTAGCACAGATACGCAGTATTTT. Translating it yields CASRQGTSTDTQYF.

This rearrangement joins TRBV28 to TRBJ2-1; TRBD1 matches at 7 bases. Per germline, CDR1 MDHEN and CDR2 SYDVKM. The CDR3 is 23 amino acids. The ends lost 5 bases at V and 1 base at J; junction bases unmatched: 29. The CDR3 DNA follows: TGTGCCAGCAGTCTACCCCTTTGGACAGGTAATGAGACAAGAGTCGATTCCTACAATGAGCAGTTCTTC. It is translated as CASSLPLWTGNETRVDSYNEQFF.

The J gene is TRBJ2-7, the V gene TRBV28; TRBD1 matches 8 bases. CDR1 and CDR2 (germline): MDHEN, SYDVKM. There are 15 residues in the CDR3. V lost 4 bases to trimming and J lost 1 base; unmatched junction nucleotides: 6. The CDR3 DNA reads as TGTGCCAGCAGTTCTGGGACAGGCGTTTCCTACGAGCAGTACTTC. This sequence encodes CASSSGTGVSYEQYF.

The V and J genes are TRBV12-3 or TRBV12-4 and TRBJ1-1; TRBD1 might be the D (5 bases). The CDR3 is made up of 13 amino acids. Between the trimmed V and J ends, which lost 3 bases and 0 bases, there was a span of 5 bases. The CDR3 loop is CASSLGVNTEAFF. The CDR3 DNA is TGTGCCAGCAGTTTGGGGGTGAACACTGAAGCTTTCTTT.

The V gene is TRBV7-6, the J gene TRBJ2-2; D is possibly TRBD1 (6 bases). In germline, CDR1 is SGHVS, CDR2 FNYEAQ. Trimming removed 5 bases from V and 0 bases from J, with 13 bases in between. This CDR3 is 16 amino acids long. This CDR3 reads CASSRQGLTNTGELFF. CDR3 in DNA: TGTGCCAGCAGCCGTCAGGGGCTAACGAACACCGGGGAGCTGTTTTTT.

This clone occurred once. DNA for the CDR3: TGTGCCAGCAGCTTAGGGCGTAGGAGCACGGGGCCTGACTATGGCTACACCTTC. This encodes CASSLGRRSTGPDYGYTF. The rearrangement links TRBV11-3 to TRBJ1-2; perhaps TRBD1 as D (5 bases). The CDR3 covers 18 residues. Germline loops: CDR1 SGHNT, CDR2 YENEEA. Trimming took off 1 base at V and 3 bases at J, with 21 bases between the two ends.

The genes are TRBV28 and TRBJ2-7; D gene uncertain. V dropped 3 bases and J dropped 0 bases, with 12 bases sitting between them. The CDR3 contains 15 residues. Germline loops: CDR1 MDHEN, CDR2 SYDVKM. The CDR3 sequence: CASSFQPTPSYEQYF. The DNA for the CDR3 is TGTGCCAGCAGTTTTCAGCCAACCCCCTCCTACGAGCAGTACTTC. The entire variable domain, with the rest obtained from reference TRBV28 and TRBJ2-7, is as follows: DVKVTQSSRYLVKRTGEKVFLECVQDMDHENMFWYRQDPGLGLRLIYFSYDVKMKEKGDIPEGYSVSREKKERFSLILESASTNQTSMYLCASSFQPTPSYEQYFGPGTRLTVT.

J is TRBJ2-1 and V is TRBV5-1; 8 bases line up with TRBD1. Germline lookup yields CDR1 SGHRS and CDR2 YFSETQ. The CDR3 spans 15 residues. With 3 bases clipped from V and 7 bases from J, the junction kept 9 bases outside the gene matches. For the CDR3, the DNA is TGCGCCAGCAGCTCCGTCAGGGGGCGCCTAAATGAGCAGTTCTTC. Translating gives CASSSVRGRLNEQFF.

V gene TRBV19 combines with J gene TRBJ1-6; 8 bases align to TRBD1. Germline V gene sequence: CDR1 LNHDA, CDR2 SQIVND (reference sequence). With 7 bases clipped from V and 9 bases from J, the junction kept 11 bases outside the gene matches. The CDR3 is made up of 15 amino acids. CDR3 residues: CASTAARGRGSPLHF. For the CDR3, the DNA is TGTGCCAGTACCGCTGCCAGGGGGCGCGGTTCACCCCTCCACTTT.

The chain is built from TRBV7-2 and TRBJ2-3, with 7 bases aligning to TRBD1. Germline V gene data show CDR1 as SGHTA and CDR2 as FQGNSA. The CDR3 consists of 16 residues. With 3 bases clipped from V and 0 bases from J, the junction kept 6 bases outside the gene matches. CDR3: CASSFKGGSSTDTQYF. The CDR3 coding sequence is TGTGCCAGCAGCTTTAAAGGGGGCTCAAGCACAGATACGCAGTATTTT. Supplemented by reference TRBV7-2 and TRBJ2-3, the full variable domain reads GAGVSQSPSNKVTEKGKDVELRCDPISGHTALYWYRQSLGQGLEFLIYFQGNSAPDKSGLPSDRFSAERTGGSVSTLTIQRTQQEDSAVYLCASSFKGGSSTDTQYFGPGTRLTVL.

The chain carries TRBV28 and TRBJ1-1; D is perhaps TRBD1 (5 bases). Trimming shortened V by 5 bases and J by 3 bases, and 16 bases separated the two germline ends. CDR3 size: 15 residues. Germline CDR1 MDHEN, CDR2 SYDVKM. CDR3 sequence (DNA): TGTGCCAGCAGTCCCCAAGTGGGACTTCACACTGAAGCTTTCTTT. This codes for CASSPQVGLHTEAFF.

V gene TRBV5-1 combines with J gene TRBJ1-2, with 7 bases matching TRBD1. The CDR3 runs to 13 residues. Germline V CDR1 and CDR2: SGHRS, YFSETQ. V dropped 0 bases and J dropped 6; count of bases not matched to a gene: 2. In DNA form, the CDR3 reads TGCGCCAGCAGCTTGGGACAGGGCGATGGCTACACCTTC. Amino acids: CASSLGQGDGYTF.

The gene calls are TRBV12-3 or TRBV12-4 and TRBJ1-4, with D unclear. Trimming pared 3 bases from V and 8 bases from J, leaving 4 bases between. This CDR3 is 11 amino acids long. The CDR3 sequence is CASSFLEKLFF. Here the CDR3 DNA reads TGTGCCAGCAGTTTTCTCGAAAAACTGTTTTTT.

The chain combines TRBV14 with TRBJ1-3, with unresolved D. Germline CDR1 and CDR2: SGHDN and FVKESK. CDR3 length: 15 amino acids. V was trimmed by 0 bases and J by 9 bases, leaving 15 bases between them. The CDR3 is CASSQDGLPLSTIYF. CDR3 in DNA: TGTGCCAGCAGCCAAGACGGTCTGCCCCTCTCCACCATATATTTT. Drawing the rest from reference TRBV14 and TRBJ1-3, the complete variable domain is EAGVTQFPSHSVIEKGQTVTLRCDPISGHDNLYWYRRVMGKEIKFLLHFVKESKQDESGMPNNRFLAERTGGTYSTLKVQPAELEDSGVYFCASSQDGLPLSTIYFGEGSWLTVV.

This clone was found a few times. The chain combines TRBV18 with TRBJ1-2; no reliable D call. Germline assignment: CDR1 KGHSH and CDR2 LQKENI. This CDR3 comprises 13 residues. V shed 2 bases and J shed 8 bases, with 12 bases lying between them. CDR3 sequence: CASSPVREYGYTF. CDR3 nucleotide sequence: TGTGCCAGCTCACCAGTTAGGGAATACGGCTACACCTTC.

The V call is TRBV5-1, the J call TRBJ1-4, with 12 bases that match TRBD1. The junction had 8 bases not matched to a gene; V was cut back by 4 bases and J by 7 bases. Germline values: CDR1 SGHRS, CDR2 YFSETQ. This CDR3 is 16 amino acids long. The CDR3 region is CASSGNPGQGAEKLFF. CDR3 nucleotides: TGCGCCAGCAGCGGAAACCCGGGACAGGGGGCTGAAAAACTGTTTTTT.

This clone was found once. J is TRBJ2-3 and V is TRBV10-3, with TRBD2 matching 13 bases. In germline, CDR1 is ENHRY, CDR2 SYGVKD. The CDR3 length is 14 residues. V was pared by 6 bases and J by 5 bases, with 2 bases of the junction left unmatched. CDR3 DNA: TGTGCCATCAGGACTAGCGGGGGGCAAGATACGCAGTATTTT. This codes for CAIRTSGGQDTQYF.

The chain is built from TRBV5-1 and TRBJ2-7; perhaps TRBD2 as D (6 bases). Germline V lookup: CDR1 SGHRS, CDR2 YFSETQ. This CDR3 is built from 14 residues. Trimming took 2 bases from V and 0 from J, leaving 9 bases between them. The CDR3 is CASSFSGDSYEQYF. In DNA form, the CDR3 reads TGCGCCAGCAGCTTTTCGGGGGACTCCTACGAGCAGTACTTC.

The chain is built from TRBV7-8 and TRBJ2-3; tentative D call: TRBD1 (6 bases). This CDR3 is 15 amino acids long. Trimming left V 5 bases short and J 6 bases short, with 18 bases between. CDR1 and CDR2 (germline): SGHVS, FQNEAQ. The DNA for the CDR3 is TGTGCCAGCAGCCTCAGGGGCCAGGGGAGCGATACGCAGTATTTT. It encodes CASSLRGQGSDTQYF.

V and J are TRBV3-1 (or the pseudogene TRBV3-2) and TRBJ1-4; D is uncertain. V gave up 3 bases and J gave up 12 bases, with 11 bases separating them. CDR3 size: 12 residues. From germline, CDR1 is LGHDT and CDR2 YNNKEL (reference sequence). The CDR3 loop is CASSQTIGELFF. The CDR3 region has the DNA TGTGCCAGCAGCCAGACAATCGGAGAACTGTTTTTT.

CDR3 loop: CASRGGQGFYEQYF. For the CDR3, the DNA is TGTGCCAGCAGGGGGGGACAGGGGTTCTACGAGCAGTACTTC. The V and J genes are TRBV28 and TRBJ2-7, with 10 positions matching TRBD1. The germline gives CDR1 MDHEN, CDR2 SYDVKM. The trim removed 6 bases at V and 3 bases at J, leaving 5 bases unmatched. The CDR3 spans 14 residues.

The rearrangement uses TRBV30 and TRBJ1-3; D gene ambiguous. Germline-derived CDR1 and CDR2 are GTSNPN and SVGIG (reference sequence). This CDR3 region has 12 residues. V was trimmed by 2 bases and J by 5 bases, leaving 7 bases between them. This chain's CDR3 is CAWSLGRNTIYF. CDR3 coding DNA: TGTGCCTGGAGTCTTGGGAGAAACACCATATATTTT.

This chain uses TRBV5-1 with TRBJ2-7, with 10 positions matching TRBD2. Germline CDR1 reads SGHRS; CDR2 reads YFSETQ. The V and J ends lost 7 bases and 0 bases, in that order; junction bases with no gene match: 4. This CDR3 has 14 residues. Here the CDR3 reads CASRSGGTSYEQYF. The CDR3 nucleotides read TGCGCCAGCCGTAGCGGGGGGACCTCCTACGAGCAGTACTTC.

The chain is built from TRBV18 and TRBJ1-5; TRBD1 agrees at 8 bases. The junction had 5 bases not matched to a gene; V was cut back by 6 bases and J by 4 bases. This CDR3 is 14 amino acids long. From germline, CDR1 is KGHSH and CDR2 LQKENI. For the CDR3, the DNA is TGTGCCAGCTCCCAAGACAGGGGAAATCAGCCCCAGCATTTT. Translation: CASSQDRGNQPQHF.